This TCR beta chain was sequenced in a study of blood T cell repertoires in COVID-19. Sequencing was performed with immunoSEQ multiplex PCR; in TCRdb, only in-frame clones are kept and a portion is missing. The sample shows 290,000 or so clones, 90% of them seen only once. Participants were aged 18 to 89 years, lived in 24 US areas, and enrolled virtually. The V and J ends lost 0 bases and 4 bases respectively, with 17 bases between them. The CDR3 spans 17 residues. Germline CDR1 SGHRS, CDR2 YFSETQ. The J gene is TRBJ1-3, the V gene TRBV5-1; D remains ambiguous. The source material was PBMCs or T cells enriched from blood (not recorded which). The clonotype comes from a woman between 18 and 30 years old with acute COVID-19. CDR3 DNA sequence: TGCGCCAGCAGCTTGGAGCCGGTAGAGGGTTCGGGAAACACCATATATTTT. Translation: CASSLEPVEGSGNTIYF.